This T cell receptor (beta chain) emerged from a study of T cell responses to AZD1222 COVID-19 vaccine. V gave up 3 bases and J gave up 9 bases, with 12 bases separating them. CDR1 and CDR2 (germline): WNHNN, SYGVQD (reference sequence). The CDR3 consists of 14 residues. This clone was counted once. Its antigen is still unknown. Clones were sequenced by immunoSEQ multiplex PCR, and TCRdb holds only the in-frame ones, with some missing. The table includes approximately 100,000 clones, roughly 88% detected once. Whole-study results and caveats: Most donors were white British and more were female, and clonal diversity was possibly underestimated.

Sequenced material: peripheral blood, taken on day 0 of AZD1222 vaccination. This TCR was sampled from an adult in good health. V gene TRBV10-1 combines with J gene TRBJ1-6; D call uncertain. The CDR3 loop reads CASSEEPGGSPLHF. For the CDR3, the DNA is TGCGCCAGCAGTGAAGAACCGGGTGGTTCACCCCTCCACTTT.